This record looks at one TCR beta chain sequence and its context. A junction end diverges from the germline sequence, so it may reflect a read error. Template material for amplifying TCR beta CDR3 regions consisted of RNA transcripts. The TCR CDR3 first-round RT-PCR relied on the HTBI primer set. Each CDR3 protein is one row after TCRdb ran MiXCR on the multiplex PCR reads. The sample consists of approximately 400,000 distinct CDR3 sequences, more than 12% of them appearing once. In making diagnoses, clinical symptoms, serum thyroxine and TRAb, thyroid ultrasound and orbital computed tomography were all used. Using around 10 ml of fresh peripheral blood, PBMCs were prepared. This record belongs to a study of T cells in Graves' hyperthyroidism and ophthalmopathy. Germline CDR1 and CDR2: MNHNS and SASEGT. The CDR3 runs to 18 residues.

The gene calls are TRBV6-1 and TRBJ2-1; D unresolved. The specimen was blood. This clonotype originated in a woman in her thirties with Graves' ophthalmopathy. CDR3 region: CASSEGFRSRSSYNKQFF. The CDR3 DNA follows: TGTGCCAGCAGCGAAGGGTTTCGGTCGAGGAGCTCCTACAATAAGCAGTTCTTC.